This T cell receptor beta chain emerged from a study of cytomegalovirus exposure and HLA in healthy donors. Amplification used 60 Vbeta primers and 13 Jbeta primers. Libraries were prepared by immunoSEQ multiplex PCR; TCRdb keeps only in-frame clonotypes and omits some of them. This table holds 190,000 or so clones, under 85% found once. A word on this clone: Its antigen is as yet unknown.

This CDR3 contains 13 residues. V lost 6 bases to trimming and J lost 4 bases, with 12 bases between them. Germline V lookup: CDR1 SNHLY, CDR2 FYNNEI. The donors (healthy individuals) were bone marrow donors. Study observations and caveats: In an earlier analysis, most TCR beta V segments were productive about 87% or about 30% of the time. There were a few CMV-associated chains whose specificity for CMV antigens was confirmed in vitro.

The TCR comes from a man aged 50-60 years in good health and CMV-seronegative. The genes are TRBV2 and TRBJ2-5, with D possibly TRBD1 on 6 matching bases. The sequenced sample was PBMCs. CDR3 DNA sequence: TGTGCCAGCAGGCAGACAGGATCAGAGACCCAGTACTTC. Translated: CASRQTGSETQYF.